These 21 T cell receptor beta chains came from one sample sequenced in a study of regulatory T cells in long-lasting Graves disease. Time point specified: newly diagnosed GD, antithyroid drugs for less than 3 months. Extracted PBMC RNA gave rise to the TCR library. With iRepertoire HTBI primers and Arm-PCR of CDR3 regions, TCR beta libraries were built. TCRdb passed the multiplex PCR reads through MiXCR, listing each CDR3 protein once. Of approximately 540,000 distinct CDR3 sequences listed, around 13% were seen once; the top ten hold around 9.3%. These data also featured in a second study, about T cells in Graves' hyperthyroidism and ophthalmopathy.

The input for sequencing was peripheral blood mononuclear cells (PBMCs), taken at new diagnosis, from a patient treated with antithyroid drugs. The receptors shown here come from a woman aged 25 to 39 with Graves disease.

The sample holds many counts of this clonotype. Written as DNA, the CDR3 is TGTGCCAGCAAGGGGGGGAGCCCAAACACTGAAGCTTTCTTT. Amino acid sequence: CASKGGSPNTEAFF. The genes are TRBV2 and TRBJ1-1, with a tentative D call TRBD1 (6 bases). There are 14 residues in the CDR3. Trimming removed 7 bases from V and 2 bases from J, with 14 bases in between. Germline V gene data show CDR1 as SNHLY and CDR2 as FYNNEI.

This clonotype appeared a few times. For the CDR3, the DNA is TGTGCCAGTAGTATAGGAGCGCAGCCCCAGCATTTT. Protein product: CASSIGAQPQHF. The rearrangement joins TRBV19 to TRBJ1-5, with D uncertain. Germline CDR1 LNHDA, CDR2 SQIVND (reference sequence). This CDR3 is 12 amino acids long. Trimming cost V 1 base and J 7 bases, with 5 bases left between them.

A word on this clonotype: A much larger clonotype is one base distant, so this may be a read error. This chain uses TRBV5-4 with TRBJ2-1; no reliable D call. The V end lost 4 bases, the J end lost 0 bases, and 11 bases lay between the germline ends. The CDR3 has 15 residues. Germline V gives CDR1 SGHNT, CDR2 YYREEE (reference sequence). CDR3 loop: CASSLPTSSYNEQFF. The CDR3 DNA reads TGTGCCAGCAGCCTTCCTACGAGCTCCTACAATGAGCAGTTCTTC.

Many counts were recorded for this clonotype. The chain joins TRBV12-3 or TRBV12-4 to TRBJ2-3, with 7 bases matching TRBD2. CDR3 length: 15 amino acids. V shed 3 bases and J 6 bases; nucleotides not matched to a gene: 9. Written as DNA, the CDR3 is TGTGCCAGCAGTTTGGCCTCCGGGAGGTCTGATACGCAGTATTTT. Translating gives CASSLASGRSDTQYF.

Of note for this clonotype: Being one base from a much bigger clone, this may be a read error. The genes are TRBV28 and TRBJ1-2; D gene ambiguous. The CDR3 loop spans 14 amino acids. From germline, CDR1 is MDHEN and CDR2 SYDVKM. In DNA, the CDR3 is TGTGACAGCAGTCTTCCATCTCTCGGGGATGGCTACACCTTC. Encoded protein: CDSSLPSLGDGYTF.

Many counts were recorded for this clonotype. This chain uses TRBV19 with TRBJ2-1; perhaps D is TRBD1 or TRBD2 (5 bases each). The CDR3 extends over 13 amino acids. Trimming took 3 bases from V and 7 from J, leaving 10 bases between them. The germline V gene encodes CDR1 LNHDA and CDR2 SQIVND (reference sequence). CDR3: CASSMGWGNEQFF. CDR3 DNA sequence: TGTGCCAGTAGTATGGGGTGGGGGAATGAGCAGTTCTTC.

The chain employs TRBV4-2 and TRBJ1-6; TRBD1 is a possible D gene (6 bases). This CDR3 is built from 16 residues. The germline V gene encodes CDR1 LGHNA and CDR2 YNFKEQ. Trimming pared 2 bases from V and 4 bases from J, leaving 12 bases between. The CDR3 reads CASSQWGLDYNSPLHF. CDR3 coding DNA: TGTGCCAGCAGCCAATGGGGGCTTGATTATAATTCACCCCTCCACTTT.

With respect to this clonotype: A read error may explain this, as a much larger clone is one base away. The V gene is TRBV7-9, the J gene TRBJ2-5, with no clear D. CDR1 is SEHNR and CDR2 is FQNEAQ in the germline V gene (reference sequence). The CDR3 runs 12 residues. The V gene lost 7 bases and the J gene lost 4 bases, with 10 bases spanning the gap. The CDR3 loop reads CASMLLGETQYF. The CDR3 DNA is TGTGCCAGCATGCTTCTAGGAGAGACCCAGTACTTC.

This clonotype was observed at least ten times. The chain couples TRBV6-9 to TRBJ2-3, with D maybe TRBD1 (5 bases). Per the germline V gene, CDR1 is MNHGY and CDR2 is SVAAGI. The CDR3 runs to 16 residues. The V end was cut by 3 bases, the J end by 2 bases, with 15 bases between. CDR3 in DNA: TGTGCCAGCAGTTACGTGGTCGCGGACACCACAGATACGCAGTATTTT. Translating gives CASSYVVADTTDTQYF.

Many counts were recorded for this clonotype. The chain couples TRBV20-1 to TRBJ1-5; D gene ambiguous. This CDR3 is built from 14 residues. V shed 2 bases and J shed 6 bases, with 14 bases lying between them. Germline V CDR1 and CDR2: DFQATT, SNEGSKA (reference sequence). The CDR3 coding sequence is TGCAGTGCTAGAATCCCCACGGGAGGTCAGCCCCAGCATTTT. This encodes CSARIPTGGQPQHF.

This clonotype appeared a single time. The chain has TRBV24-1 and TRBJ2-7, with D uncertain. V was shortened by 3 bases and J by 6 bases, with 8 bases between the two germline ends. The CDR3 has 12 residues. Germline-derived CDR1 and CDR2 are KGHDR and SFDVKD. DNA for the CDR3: TGTGCCACCAGTGATCCCCGGAGCGAGCAGTACTTC. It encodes CATSDPRSEQYF.

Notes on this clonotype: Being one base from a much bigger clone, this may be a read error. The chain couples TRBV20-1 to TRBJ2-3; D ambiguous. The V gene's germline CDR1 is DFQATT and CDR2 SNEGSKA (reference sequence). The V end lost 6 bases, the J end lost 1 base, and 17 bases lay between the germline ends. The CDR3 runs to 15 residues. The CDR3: CSALTLLSCTDTQYF. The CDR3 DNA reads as TGCAGTGCCCTTACCCTACTCAGTTGCACAGATACGCAGTATTTT.

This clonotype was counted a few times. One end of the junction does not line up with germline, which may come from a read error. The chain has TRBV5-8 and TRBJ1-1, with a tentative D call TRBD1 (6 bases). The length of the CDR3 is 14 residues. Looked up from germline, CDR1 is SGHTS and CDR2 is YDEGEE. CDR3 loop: CVSSLWGGGPEAFF. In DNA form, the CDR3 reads TGTGTCAGCAGCTTGTGGGGAGGGGGGCCTGAAGCTTTCTTT.

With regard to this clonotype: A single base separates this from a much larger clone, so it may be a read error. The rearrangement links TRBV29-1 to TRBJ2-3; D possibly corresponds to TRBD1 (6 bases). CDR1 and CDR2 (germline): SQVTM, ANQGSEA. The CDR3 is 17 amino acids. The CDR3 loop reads CSVRFVLRGSSTGTQYF. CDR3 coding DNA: TGCAGCGTTAGGTTCGTTCTCAGGGGCTCTAGCACAGGTACGCAGTATTTT.

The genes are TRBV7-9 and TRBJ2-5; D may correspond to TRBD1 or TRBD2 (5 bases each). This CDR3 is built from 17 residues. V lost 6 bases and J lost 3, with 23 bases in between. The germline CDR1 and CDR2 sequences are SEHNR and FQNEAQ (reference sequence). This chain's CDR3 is CASSPSPQGWGKETQYF. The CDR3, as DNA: TGTGCCAGCAGTCCAAGCCCCCAGGGCTGGGGGAAAGAGACCCAGTACTTC.

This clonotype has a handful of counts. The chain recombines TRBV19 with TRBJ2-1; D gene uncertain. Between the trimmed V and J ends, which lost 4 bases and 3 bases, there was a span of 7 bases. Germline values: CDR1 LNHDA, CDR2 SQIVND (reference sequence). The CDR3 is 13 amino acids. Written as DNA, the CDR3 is TGTGCCAGTAGTAAACGGAGCTACAATGAGCAGTTCTTC. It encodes CASSKRSYNEQFF.

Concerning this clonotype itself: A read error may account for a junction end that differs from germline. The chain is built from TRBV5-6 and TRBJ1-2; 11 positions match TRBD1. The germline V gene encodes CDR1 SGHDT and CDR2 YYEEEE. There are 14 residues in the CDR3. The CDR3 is CAGSGGTGGYGYTF. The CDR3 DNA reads TGTGCCGGCAGCGGGGGGACAGGGGGCTATGGCTACACCTTC. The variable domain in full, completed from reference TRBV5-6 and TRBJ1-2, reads DAGVTQSPTHLIKTRGQQVTLRCSPKSGHDTVSWYQQALGQGPQFIFQYYEEEERQRGNFPDRFSGHQFPNYSSELNVNALLLGDSALYLCAGSGGTGGYGYTFGSGTRLTVV.

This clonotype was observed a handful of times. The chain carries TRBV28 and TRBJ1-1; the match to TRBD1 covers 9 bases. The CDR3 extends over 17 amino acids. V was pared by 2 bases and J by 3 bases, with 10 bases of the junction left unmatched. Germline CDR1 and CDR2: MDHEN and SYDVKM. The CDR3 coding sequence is TGTGCCAGCAGTTTACCCCAAGGACAGGGGCCAGACACTGAAGCTTTCTTT. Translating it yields CASSLPQGQGPDTEAFF.

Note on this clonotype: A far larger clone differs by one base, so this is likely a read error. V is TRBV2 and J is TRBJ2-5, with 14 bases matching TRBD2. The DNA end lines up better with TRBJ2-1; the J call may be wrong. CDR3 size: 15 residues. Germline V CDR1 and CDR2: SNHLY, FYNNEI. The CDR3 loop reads CASIQGLAGVSEQFF. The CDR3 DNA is TGTGCCAGCATTCAGGGACTAGCGGGAGTGAGTGAGCAGTTCTTC.

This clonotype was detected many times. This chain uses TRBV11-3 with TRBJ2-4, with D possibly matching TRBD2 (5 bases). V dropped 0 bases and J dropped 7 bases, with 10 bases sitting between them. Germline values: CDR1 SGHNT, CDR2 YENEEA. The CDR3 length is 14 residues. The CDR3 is CASSLEEGTNIQYF. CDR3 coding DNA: TGTGCCAGCAGCTTAGAAGAGGGTACGAACATTCAGTACTTC.

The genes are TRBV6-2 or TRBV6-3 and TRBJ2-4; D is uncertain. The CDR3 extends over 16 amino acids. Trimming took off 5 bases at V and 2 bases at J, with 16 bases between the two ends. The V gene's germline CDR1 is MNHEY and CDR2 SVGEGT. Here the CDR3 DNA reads TGTGCCAGCAGTCCTACTATTTACGGATCCAAAAACATTCAGTACTTC. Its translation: CASSPTIYGSKNIQYF.